These T cell receptor beta chains were read from a single sample in a study of PD-1 blockade in mismatch repair-deficient tumors. Produced via immunoSEQ multiplex PCR; TCRdb's table is partial and in-frame only. In the table there are more than 95,000 clones, around 83% of which are singletons. Sample: peripheral blood, taken 44 weeks after starting pembrolizumab. The receptors stem from an adult with mismatch repair-deficient cancer. Both conserved end residues are part of each CDR3. A D gene is named only where the DNA matches it firmly. Not all rows give a size; the values are once, few, many and, for expanded clones, a class.

length	J	D	V	size	CDR3	DNA
13	TRBJ1-2	-	TRBV28	once	CASTLAGTWGYTF	TGTGCCAGCACCCTGGCAGGGACTTGGGGCTACACCTTC
16	TRBJ2-7	TRBD2	TRBV16	-	CASSQSGLGNGYEQYF	TGTGCCAGCAGCCAATCGGGACTAGGAAACGGCTACGAGCAGTACTTC
12	TRBJ2-3	-	TRBV9	-	CASSVPADTQYF	TGTGCCAGCAGCGTACCGGCAGATACGCAGTATTTT
16	TRBJ2-7	-	TRBV27	-	CASSLSDRTSSYEQYF	TGTGCCAGCAGTTTATCTGACAGAACCAGCTCCTACGAGCAGTACTTC
14	TRBJ2-2	-	TRBV5-1	once	CASSLWDQQGELFF	TGCGCCAGCAGCCTCTGGGACCAGCAGGGGGAGCTGTTTTTT
11	TRBJ2-7	-	TRBV11-3	few	CASSLAYEQYF	TGTGCCAGCAGCTTAGCCTACGAGCAGTACTTC
14	TRBJ2-7	-	TRBV7-8	-	CASSFAERPYEQYF	TGTGCCAGCAGCTTTGCAGAGAGACCCTACGAGCAGTACTTC
14	TRBJ2-7	-	TRBV12-5	few	CASGLAGITSEQYF	TGTGCTAGTGGTTTGGCAGGGATTACGTCCGAGCAGTACTTC
14	TRBJ2-7	-	TRBV7-9	once	CASSPTGTTYEQYF	TGTGCCAGCAGCCCTACCGGGACAACCTACGAGCAGTACTTC
15	TRBJ2-3	-	TRBV28	-	CASSLWLREGDTQYF	TGTGCCAGCAGTTTATGGCTCCGGGAAGGAGATACGCAGTATTTT
14	TRBJ1-5	-	TRBV6-6	-	CASSYLGPNQPQHF	TGTGCCAGCAGTTACTTGGGTCCTAATCAGCCCCAGCATTTT
14	TRBJ2-5	TRBD1	TRBV5-4	-	CASSPQGARETQYF	TGTGCCAGCAGCCCACAGGGGGCCCGGGAGACCCAGTACTTC
16	TRBJ2-3	-	TRBV7-2	-	CASSLAGRGGGDTQYF	TGTGCCAGCAGCTTAGCGGGACGGGGAGGGGGGGATACGCAGTATTTT
16	TRBJ2-2	TRBD2	TRBV9	-	CASSVAGRAPTGELFF	TGTGCCAGCAGCGTAGCAGGGAGGGCCCCCACCGGGGAGCTGTTTTTT
16	TRBJ2-7	-	TRBV13	-	CASSPEGHSQVYEQYF	TGTGCCAGCAGCCCAGAGGGCCATAGCCAGGTCTACGAGCAGTACTTC
16	TRBJ2-4	-	TRBV4-1	-	CASSDQGLRAKNIQYF	TGCGCCAGCAGCGATCAGGGTCTTCGGGCCAAAAACATTCAGTACTTC
18	TRBJ2-7	TRBD2	TRBV7-9	-	CASSPGQRGLAGSYEQYF	TGTGCCAGCAGCCCGGGACAGAGAGGACTAGCGGGATCCTACGAGCAGTACTTC
13	TRBJ1-1	-	TRBV7-2	-	CASSSSLVGGAFF	TGTGCCAGCAGCTCAAGCCTAGTAGGGGGTGCTTTCTTT
12	TRBJ2-5	-	TRBV28	-	CASSGGQETQYF	TGTGCCAGCAGTGGGGGACAAGAGACCCAGTACTTC
11	TRBJ1-3	-	TRBV30	-	CAGAALNTIYF	TGTGCCGGGGCTGCACTAAACACCATATATTTT
11	TRBJ2-1	-	TRBV9	-	CASSLTNEQFF	TGTGCCAGCAGCCTAACCAATGAGCAGTTCTTC
14	TRBJ1-5	-	TRBV2	-	CASSERTENQPQHF	TGTGCCAGCAGTGAAAGGACAGAAAACCAGCCCCAGCATTTT
14	TRBJ1-1	-	TRBV27	-	CASSLRPGYTEAFF	TGTGCCAGCAGTTTACGGCCTGGGTACACTGAAGCTTTCTTT
14	TRBJ2-2	-	TRBV7-2	-	CASSLPGGTGELFF	TGTGCCAGCAGCCTGCCTGGGGGCACCGGGGAGCTGTTTTTT
16	TRBJ1-5	-	TRBV10-1	-	CASSESGGDSNQPQHF	TGCGCCAGCAGTGAGTCGGGGGGGGATAGCAATCAGCCCCAGCATTTT
15	TRBJ1-4	TRBD1	TRBV2	once	CASSDRQGASEKLFF	TGTGCCAGCAGTGACAGACAGGGGGCCTCTGAAAAACTGTTTTTT
13	TRBJ2-1	-	TRBV19	-	CASSTAGYNEQFF	TGTGCCAGTAGTACAGCGGGTTATAATGAGCAGTTCTTC
16	TRBJ2-7	-	TRBV11-2	-	CASSNHDSEIAYEQYF	TGTGCCAGCAGCAATCACGACAGCGAGATAGCCTACGAGCAGTACTTC
18	TRBJ2-6	-	TRBV7-2	-	CASSLVGFSGSGANVLTF	TGTGCCAGCAGCTTAGTAGGTTTCTCGGGCTCTGGGGCCAACGTCCTGACTTTC
15	TRBJ2-1	TRBD1	TRBV7-9	-	CASTRRDRGINEQFF	TGTGCCAGCACTCGGCGGGACAGGGGGATCAATGAGCAGTTCTTC
14	TRBJ2-7	TRBD1	TRBV10-3	-	CAISDSDRGPEQYF	TGTGCCATCAGTGACAGCGACAGGGGACCGGAGCAGTACTTC
15	TRBJ2-3	-	TRBV5-1	-	CASSLGGLGTDTQYF	TGCGCCAGCAGCTTGGGGGGCCTTGGCACAGATACGCAGTATTTT
18	TRBJ2-3	-	TRBV7-6	-	CASSLYKGEGGPTTTQYF	TGTGCCAGCAGCTTATATAAAGGGGAAGGGGGACCCACCACCACGCAGTATTTT
11	TRBJ2-2	-	TRBV27	-	CASSLNGELFF	TGTGCCAGCAGTTTAAACGGGGAGCTGTTTTTT
13	TRBJ2-1	-	TRBV10-3	-	CAIRKPPANEQFF	TGTGCCATCAGGAAACCCCCTGCAAATGAGCAGTTCTTC
12	TRBJ2-1	-	TRBV7-9	-	CASSLGDIKQFF	TGTGCCAGCAGCTTAGGGGATATCAAGCAGTTCTTC
15	TRBJ2-7	-	TRBV2	-	CASSEAGEGGYEQYF	TGTGCCAGCAGTGAAGCAGGCGAGGGTGGGTACGAGCAGTACTTC
17	TRBJ2-3	TRBD1	TRBV9	-	CASSIRTGTGATDTQYF	TGTGCCAGCAGCATCAGGACGGGAACAGGGGCCACAGATACGCAGTATTTT
13	TRBJ1-2	-	TRBV6-5	few	CASSAGGGYGYTF	TGTGCCAGCAGTGCCGGGGGAGGCTATGGCTACACCTTC